This entry concerns a single T cell receptor (beta chain). The target antigen is unknown. The record originates from a study of T cell responses to AZD1222 COVID-19 vaccine. Regarding the study as a whole: White British people made up most donors, females outnumbered males, and clonal diversity was possibly underestimated. Repertoires in all cases were sampled only once the peak T cell response had passed.

CDR3 length: 14 residues. The germline gives CDR1 SGHRS, CDR2 YFSETQ. The ends were cut back, 7 bases at V and 5 bases at J, with 15 bases in the middle. Second doses that came at about 4 or about 12 weeks were put together. The method was immunoSEQ multiplex PCR; TCRdb's version includes in-frame clones alone and lacks a portion of them. The table shows about 130,000 clones, with 80% to 95% occurring only once. This sequence originates from an adult who received the AZD1222 COVID-19 vaccine. Sequences were derived from peripheral blood, sampled 28 days after the second AZD1222 dose. The genes are TRBV5-1 and TRBJ1-4; D uncertain. This chain's CDR3 is CASREVFGNEKLFF. The CDR3 coding sequence is TGCGCCAGCCGCGAGGTGTTTGGAAATGAAAAACTGTTTTTT.